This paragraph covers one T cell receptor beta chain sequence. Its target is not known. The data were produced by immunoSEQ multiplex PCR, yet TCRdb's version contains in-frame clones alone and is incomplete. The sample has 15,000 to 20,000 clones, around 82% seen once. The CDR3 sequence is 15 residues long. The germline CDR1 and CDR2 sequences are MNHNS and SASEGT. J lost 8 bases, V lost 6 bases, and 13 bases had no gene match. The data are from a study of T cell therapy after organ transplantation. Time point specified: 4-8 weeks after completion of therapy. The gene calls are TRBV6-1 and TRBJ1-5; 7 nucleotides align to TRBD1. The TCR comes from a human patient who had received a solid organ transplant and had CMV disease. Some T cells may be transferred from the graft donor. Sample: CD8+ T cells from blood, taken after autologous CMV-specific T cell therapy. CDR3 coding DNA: TGTGCCAGCAGCCAGACCACAGGGGCGGCGGAGCCCCAGCATTTT. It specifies CASSQTTGAAEPQHF.